In this sample, the clone carrying this TCR beta chain turned up a few times. Vbeta (60) and Jbeta (13) primers were used in the PCR. Method: immunoSEQ multiplex PCR; TCRdb's copy keeps in-frame clones and lacks some. The sample yields roughly 220,000 clones, just under 70% seen once. The CDR3 loop spans 15 amino acids. Trimming cost V 6 bases and J 4 bases, with 18 bases left between them. Looked up from germline, CDR1 is MNHEY and CDR2 is SVGAGI. This entry is derived from a study of cytomegalovirus exposure and HLA in healthy donors. This clonotype was sampled from a man aged 35-49 years in good health and CMV-seropositive. The chain employs TRBV6-5 and TRBJ1-1; weak D call: TRBD1 (6 bases). The sequencing input was PBMCs. The CDR3 DNA reads TGTGCCAGCAGCGACGTACGGGGGGGGCTCACTGAAGCTTTCTTT. Protein: CASSDVRGGLTEAFF.